Included here is one T cell receptor beta chain sequence, with context. This sample was taken from a study of blood T cell repertoires in COVID-19. The V gene's germline CDR1 is SQVTM and CDR2 ANQGSEA. Between the trimmed V and J ends, which lost 5 bases and 4 bases, there was a span of 8 bases. The CDR3 is made up of 11 amino acids. Libraries were prepared by immunoSEQ multiplex PCR; TCRdb keeps only in-frame clonotypes and omits some of them. Among 150,000 to 200,000 clones listed, approximately 84% were seen once. Self-reported history from a screening survey and questionnaire set each donor's cohort.

The sample was PBMCs or T cells enriched from blood (not recorded which). The genes are TRBV29-1 and TRBJ1-2; a weak D match, TRBD1 (6 bases). The sequence was obtained from a man aged 50 to 59 who had recovered from COVID-19. CDR3 region: CSVFRGYGYTF. CDR3 nucleotides: TGCAGCGTTTTCAGGGGCTATGGCTACACCTTC.